The clone carrying this T cell receptor beta chain was found many times. The target antigen is unknown. The CDR3 is made up of 15 amino acids. Trimming took 0 bases from V and 6 from J, leaving 10 bases between them. Germline CDR1 SGHRS, CDR2 YFSETQ. Noted time point: patch test 1, 2 weeks after DPC sensitization. As to treatment: therapeutic diphenylcyclopropenone sensitization with weekly scalp DPC. This entry is derived from a study of human T cells and chemical hapten exposure. Overall study findings and caveats: In the PT1 data, expanded TCR counts showed a positive correlation with patch test score.

Authors' data handling: Across samples, TCR counts had a median of about 93,000 and ranged from roughly 20,000 to 690,600. TCRdb processed the RACE reads anew with MiXCR; each CDR3 protein has one entry. It is TCRdb's table, rather than the study itself, that gives the V and J calls and clone size. The table records 84,000 or so distinct CDR3 sequences, roughly 10% of them present only once. The sequenced sample was whole blood, obtained in connection with sensitization to the hapten diphenylcyclopropenone (DPC). This TCR derives from a man aged 35 to 55 with alopecia areata. Some clones in this sample may be carry-over from other donors' samples. The chain employs TRBV5-1 and TRBJ1-6; D gene uncertain. The CDR3 is CASSLGTDSNSPLHF. CDR3 sequence (DNA): TGCGCCAGCAGCTTGGGGACGGACTCTAATTCACCCCTCCACTTT.